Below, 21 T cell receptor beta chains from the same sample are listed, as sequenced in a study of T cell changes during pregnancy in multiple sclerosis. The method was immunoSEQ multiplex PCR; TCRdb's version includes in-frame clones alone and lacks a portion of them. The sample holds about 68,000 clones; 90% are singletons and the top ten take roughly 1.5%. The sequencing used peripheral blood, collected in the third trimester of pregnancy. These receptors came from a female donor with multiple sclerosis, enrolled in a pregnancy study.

The CDR3 DNA sequence: TGTGCCAGCAGCTTGGGCTCCGCAGGGGGCCTCTATGGCTACACCTTC. It specifies CASSLGSAGGLYGYTF. The chain employs TRBV5-5 and TRBJ1-2; the match to TRBD1 covers 8 bases. J was trimmed by 4 bases and V by 0 bases; bases with no gene match: 8. This CDR3 has 16 residues. The V gene's germline CDR1 is SGHKS and CDR2 YYEKEE (reference sequence).

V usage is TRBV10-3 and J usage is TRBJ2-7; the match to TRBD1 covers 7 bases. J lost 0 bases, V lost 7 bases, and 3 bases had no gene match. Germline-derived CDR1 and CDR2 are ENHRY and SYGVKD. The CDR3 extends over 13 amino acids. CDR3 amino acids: CAITAGGSYEQYF. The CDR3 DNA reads TGTGCCATCACGGCAGGGGGCTCCTACGAGCAGTACTTC.

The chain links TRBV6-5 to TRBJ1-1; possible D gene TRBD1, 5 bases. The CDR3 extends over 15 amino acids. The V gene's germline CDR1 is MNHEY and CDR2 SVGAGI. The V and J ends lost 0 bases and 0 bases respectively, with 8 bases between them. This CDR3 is CASSYSTVMNTEAFF. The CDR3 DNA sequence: TGTGCCAGCAGTTACTCGACAGTAATGAACACTGAAGCTTTCTTT.

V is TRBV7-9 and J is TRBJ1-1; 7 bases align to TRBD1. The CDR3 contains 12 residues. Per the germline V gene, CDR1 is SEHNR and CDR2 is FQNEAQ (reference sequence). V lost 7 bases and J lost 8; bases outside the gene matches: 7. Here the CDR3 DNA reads TGTGCCAGCAAGACAGGGTCGGCCGAAGCTTTCTTT. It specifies CASKTGSAEAFF.

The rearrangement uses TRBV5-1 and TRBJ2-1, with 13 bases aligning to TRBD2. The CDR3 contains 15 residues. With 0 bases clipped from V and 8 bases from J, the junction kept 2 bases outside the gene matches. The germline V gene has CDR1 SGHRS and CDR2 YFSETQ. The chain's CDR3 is CASSLVLAGGDEQFF. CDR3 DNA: TGCGCCAGCAGCTTGGTACTAGCGGGAGGGGATGAGCAGTTCTTC.

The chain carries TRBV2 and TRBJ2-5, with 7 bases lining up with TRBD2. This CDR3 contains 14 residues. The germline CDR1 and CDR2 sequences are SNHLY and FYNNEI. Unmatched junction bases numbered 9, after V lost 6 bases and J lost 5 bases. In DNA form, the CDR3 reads TGTGCCAGCAGGACTAGCCCAACCATCGAGACCCAGTACTTC. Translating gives CASRTSPTIETQYF.

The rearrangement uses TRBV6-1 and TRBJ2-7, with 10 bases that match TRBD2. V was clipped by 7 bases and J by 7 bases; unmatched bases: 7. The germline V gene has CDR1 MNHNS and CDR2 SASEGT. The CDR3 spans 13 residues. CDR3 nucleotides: TGTGCCAGCACCCTAGCGGGAGCAGGTGAGCAGTACTTC. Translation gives CASTLAGAGEQYF.

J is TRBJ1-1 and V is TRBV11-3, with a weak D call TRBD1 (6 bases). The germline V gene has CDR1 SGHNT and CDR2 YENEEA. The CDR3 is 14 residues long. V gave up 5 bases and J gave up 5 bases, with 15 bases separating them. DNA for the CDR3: TGTGCCAGCAGCCTTAGATCAGGGGCAACTGAAGCTTTCTTT. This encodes CASSLRSGATEAFF.

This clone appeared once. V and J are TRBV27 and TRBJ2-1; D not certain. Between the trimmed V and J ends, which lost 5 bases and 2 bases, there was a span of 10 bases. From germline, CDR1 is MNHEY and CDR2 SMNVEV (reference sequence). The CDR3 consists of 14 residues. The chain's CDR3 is CASSTYDTYNEQFF. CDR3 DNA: TGTGCCAGCAGTACTTACGACACCTACAATGAGCAGTTCTTC.

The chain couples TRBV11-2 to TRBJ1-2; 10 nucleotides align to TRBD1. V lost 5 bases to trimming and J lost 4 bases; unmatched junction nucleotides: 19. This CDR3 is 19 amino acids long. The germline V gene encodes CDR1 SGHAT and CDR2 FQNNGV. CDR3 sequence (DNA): TGTGCCAGCAGCCATCTGGGTATCCGAGACAGGGGGCGGTTCTATGGCTACACCTTC. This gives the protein CASSHLGIRDRGRFYGYTF.

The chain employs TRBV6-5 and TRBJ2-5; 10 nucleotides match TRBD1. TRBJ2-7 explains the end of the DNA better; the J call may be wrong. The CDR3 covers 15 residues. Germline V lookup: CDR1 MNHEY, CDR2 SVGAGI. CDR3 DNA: TGTGCCAGCAGCTCGGGACAGGGGAGATCCTACGAGCAGTACTTC. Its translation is CASSSGQGRSYEQYF.

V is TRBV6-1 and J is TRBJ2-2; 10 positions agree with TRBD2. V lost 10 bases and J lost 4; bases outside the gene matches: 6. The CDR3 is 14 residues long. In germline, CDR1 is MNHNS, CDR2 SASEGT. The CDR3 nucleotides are TGTGCCATACGGGGACTAGCGCGCACCGGGGAGCTGTTTTTT. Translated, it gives CAIRGLARTGELFF.

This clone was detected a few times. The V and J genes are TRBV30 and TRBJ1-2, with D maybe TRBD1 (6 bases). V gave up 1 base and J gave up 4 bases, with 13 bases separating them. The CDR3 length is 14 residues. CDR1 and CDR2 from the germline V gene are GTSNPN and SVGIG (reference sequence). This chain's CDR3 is CAWSGQELGYGYTF. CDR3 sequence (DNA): TGTGCCTGGAGTGGACAGGAGTTAGGCTATGGCTACACCTTC. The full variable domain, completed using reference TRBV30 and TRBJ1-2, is SQTIHQWPATLVQPVGSPLSLECTVEGTSNPNLYWYRQAAGRGLQLLFYSVGIGQISSEVPQNLSASRPQDRQFILSSKKLLLSDSGFYLCAWSGQELGYGYTFGSGTRLTVV.

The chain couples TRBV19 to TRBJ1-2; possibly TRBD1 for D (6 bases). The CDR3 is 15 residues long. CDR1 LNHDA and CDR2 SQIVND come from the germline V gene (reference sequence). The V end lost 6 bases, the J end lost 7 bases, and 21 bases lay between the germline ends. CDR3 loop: CASSPPFGGAPGYTF. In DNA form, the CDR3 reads TGTGCCAGTAGCCCCCCCTTTGGGGGGGCGCCTGGCTACACCTTC.

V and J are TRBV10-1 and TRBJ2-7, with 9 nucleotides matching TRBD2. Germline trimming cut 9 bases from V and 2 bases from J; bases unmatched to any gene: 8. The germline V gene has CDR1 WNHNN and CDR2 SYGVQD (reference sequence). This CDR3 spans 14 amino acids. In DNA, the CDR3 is TGCGCCAGTTTTTGGACTAGCGACGCCTACGAGCAGTACTTC. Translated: CASFWTSDAYEQYF.

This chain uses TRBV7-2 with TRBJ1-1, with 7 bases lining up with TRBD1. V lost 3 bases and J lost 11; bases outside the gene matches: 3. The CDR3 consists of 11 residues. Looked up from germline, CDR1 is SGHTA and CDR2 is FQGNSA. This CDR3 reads CASSFDRVAFF. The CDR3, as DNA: TGTGCCAGCAGCTTTGACAGGGTCGCTTTCTTT. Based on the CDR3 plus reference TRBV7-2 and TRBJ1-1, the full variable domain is GAGVSQSPSNKVTEKGKDVELRCDPISGHTALYWYRQSLGQGLEFLIYFQGNSAPDKSGLPSDRFSAERTGGSVSTLTIQRTQQEDSAVYLCASSFDRVAFFGQGTRLTVV.

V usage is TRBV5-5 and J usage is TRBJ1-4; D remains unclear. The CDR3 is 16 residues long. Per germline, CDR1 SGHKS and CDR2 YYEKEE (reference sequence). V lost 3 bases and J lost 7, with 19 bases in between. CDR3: CASSSGDFLRVEKLFF. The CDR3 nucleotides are TGTGCCAGCAGCTCGGGTGACTTTCTACGCGTTGAAAAACTGTTTTTT.

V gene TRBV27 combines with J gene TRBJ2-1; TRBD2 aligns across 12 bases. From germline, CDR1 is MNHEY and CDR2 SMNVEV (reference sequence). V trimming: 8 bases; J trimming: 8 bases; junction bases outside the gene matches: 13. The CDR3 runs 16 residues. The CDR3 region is CASGPLAGGPSDEQFF. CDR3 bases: TGTGCCAGCGGCCCCCTAGCGGGAGGGCCATCCGATGAGCAGTTCTTC.

CDR3 loop: CASSLGTGSTEAFF. As DNA, the CDR3 is TGTGCCAGCAGCTTGGGGACGGGAAGCACTGAAGCTTTCTTT. J is TRBJ1-1 and V is TRBV5-5; D is unclear. The V end lost 0 bases, the J end lost 4 bases, and 10 bases lay between the germline ends. This CDR3 contains 14 residues. Germline V lookup: CDR1 SGHKS, CDR2 YYEKEE (reference sequence).

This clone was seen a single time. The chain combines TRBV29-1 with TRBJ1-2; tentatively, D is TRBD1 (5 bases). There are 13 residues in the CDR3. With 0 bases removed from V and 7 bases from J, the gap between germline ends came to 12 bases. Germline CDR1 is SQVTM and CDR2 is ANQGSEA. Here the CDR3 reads CSVEERQSGGYTF. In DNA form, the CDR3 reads TGCAGCGTTGAAGAGAGACAGTCGGGTGGCTACACCTTC.

The CDR3 DNA reads as TGTGCCAGCTCACCGGGGGGTCGGGGCTCCTACGAGCAGTACTTC. Translation: CASSPGGRGSYEQYF. This chain links TRBV18 with TRBJ2-7; a possible D gene is TRBD2 (6 bases). V was shortened by 3 bases and J by 0 bases, with 12 bases between the two germline ends. The CDR3 runs to 15 residues. Germline-derived CDR1 and CDR2 are KGHSH and LQKENI.